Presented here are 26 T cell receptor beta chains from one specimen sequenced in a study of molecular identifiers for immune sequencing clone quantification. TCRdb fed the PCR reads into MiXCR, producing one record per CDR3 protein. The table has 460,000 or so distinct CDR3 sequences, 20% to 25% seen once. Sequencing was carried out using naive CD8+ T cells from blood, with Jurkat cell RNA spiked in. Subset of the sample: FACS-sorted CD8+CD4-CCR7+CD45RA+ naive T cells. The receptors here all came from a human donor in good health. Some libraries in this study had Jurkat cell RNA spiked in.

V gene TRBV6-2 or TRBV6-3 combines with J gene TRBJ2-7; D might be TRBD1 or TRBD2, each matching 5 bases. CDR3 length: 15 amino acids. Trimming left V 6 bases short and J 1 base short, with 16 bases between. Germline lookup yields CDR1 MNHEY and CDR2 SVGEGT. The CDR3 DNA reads TGTGCCAGCAGCACCGATCGGGACCGATCCTACGAGCAGTACTTC. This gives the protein CASSTDRDRSYEQYF.

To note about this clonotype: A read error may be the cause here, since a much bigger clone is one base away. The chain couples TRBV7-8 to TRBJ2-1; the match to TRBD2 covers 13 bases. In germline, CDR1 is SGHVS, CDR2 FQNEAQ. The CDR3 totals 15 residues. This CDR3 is CTSSRTSGGYNEQFF. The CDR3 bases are TGTACCAGCAGCAGGACTAGCGGGGGTTACAATGAGCAGTTCTTC.

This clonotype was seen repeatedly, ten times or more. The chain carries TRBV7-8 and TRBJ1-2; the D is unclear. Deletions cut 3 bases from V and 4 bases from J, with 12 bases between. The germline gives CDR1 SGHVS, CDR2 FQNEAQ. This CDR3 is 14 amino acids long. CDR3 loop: CASSFLMDPYGYTF. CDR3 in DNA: TGTGCCAGCAGCTTTTTGATGGACCCCTATGGCTACACCTTC.

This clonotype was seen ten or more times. CDR3 in amino acids: CASSFQGQPQHF. CDR3 in DNA: TGTGCCAGCAGTTTTCAGGGTCAGCCCCAGCATTTT. The V gene is TRBV28, the J gene TRBJ1-5; TRBD1 might be the D (5 bases). The CDR3 contains 12 residues. Germline-derived CDR1 and CDR2 are MDHEN and SYDVKM. V lost 3 bases to trimming and J lost 6 bases, with 6 bases between them.

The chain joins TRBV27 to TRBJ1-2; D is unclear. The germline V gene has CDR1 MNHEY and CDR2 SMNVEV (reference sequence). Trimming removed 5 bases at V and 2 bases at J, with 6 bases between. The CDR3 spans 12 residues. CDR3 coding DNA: TGTGCCAGCAGTGGAGAGAACTATGGCTACACCTTC. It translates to CASSGENYGYTF.

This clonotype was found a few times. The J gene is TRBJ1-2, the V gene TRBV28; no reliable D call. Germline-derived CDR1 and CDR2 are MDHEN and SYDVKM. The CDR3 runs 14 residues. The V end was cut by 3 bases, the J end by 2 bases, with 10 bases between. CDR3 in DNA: TGTGCCAGCAGTTTGGACCACCAAAACTATGGCTACACCTTC. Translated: CASSLDHQNYGYTF.

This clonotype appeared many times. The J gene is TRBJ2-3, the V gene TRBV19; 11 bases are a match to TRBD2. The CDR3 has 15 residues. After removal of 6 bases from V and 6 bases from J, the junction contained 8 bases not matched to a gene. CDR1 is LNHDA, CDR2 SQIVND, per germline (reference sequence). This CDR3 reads CASSYTSGGADTQYF. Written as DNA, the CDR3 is TGTGCCAGTAGCTATACTAGCGGGGGAGCGGATACGCAGTATTTT.

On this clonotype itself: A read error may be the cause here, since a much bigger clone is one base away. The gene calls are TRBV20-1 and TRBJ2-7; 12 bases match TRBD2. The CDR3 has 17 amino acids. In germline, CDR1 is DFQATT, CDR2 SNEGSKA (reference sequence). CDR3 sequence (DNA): TGCAGCACGAGGACTAGCGGGGCCTTCGATAGCTCCTACGAGCAGTACTTC. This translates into CSTRTSGAFDSSYEQYF.

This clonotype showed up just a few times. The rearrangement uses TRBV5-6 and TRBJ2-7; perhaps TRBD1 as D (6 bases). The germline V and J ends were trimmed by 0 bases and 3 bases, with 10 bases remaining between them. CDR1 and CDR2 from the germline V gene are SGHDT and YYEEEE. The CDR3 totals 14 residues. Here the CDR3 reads CASSLEGQIYEQYF. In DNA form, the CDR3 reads TGTGCCAGCAGCTTGGAAGGACAGATCTACGAGCAGTACTTC.

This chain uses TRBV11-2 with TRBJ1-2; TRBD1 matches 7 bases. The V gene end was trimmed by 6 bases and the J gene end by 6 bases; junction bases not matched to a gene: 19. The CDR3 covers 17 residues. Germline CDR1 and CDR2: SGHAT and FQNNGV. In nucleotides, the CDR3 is TGTGCCAGCAGTCCCGGGCACCTGGAGGGGGCGAAGGATGGCTACACCTTC. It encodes CASSPGHLEGAKDGYTF.

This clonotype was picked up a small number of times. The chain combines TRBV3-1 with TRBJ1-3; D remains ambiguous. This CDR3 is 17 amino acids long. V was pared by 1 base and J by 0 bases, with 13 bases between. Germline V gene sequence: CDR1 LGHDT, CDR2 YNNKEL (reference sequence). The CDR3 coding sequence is TGTGCCAGCAGCCAAGCCCAATTTCAGTACTCTGGAAACACCATATATTTT. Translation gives CASSQAQFQYSGNTIYF.

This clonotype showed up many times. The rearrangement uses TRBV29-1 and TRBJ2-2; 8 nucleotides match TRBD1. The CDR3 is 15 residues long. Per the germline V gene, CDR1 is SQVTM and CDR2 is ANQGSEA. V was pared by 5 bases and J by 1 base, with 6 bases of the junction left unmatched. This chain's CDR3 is CSVQGGTGNTGELFF. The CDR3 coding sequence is TGCAGCGTTCAAGGTGGGACAGGGAACACCGGGGAGCTGTTTTTT.

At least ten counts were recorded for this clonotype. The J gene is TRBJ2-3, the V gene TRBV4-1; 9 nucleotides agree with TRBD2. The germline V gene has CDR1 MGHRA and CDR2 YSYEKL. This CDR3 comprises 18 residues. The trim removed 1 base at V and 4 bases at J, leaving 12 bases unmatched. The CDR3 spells CASSQGGASGGYADTQYF. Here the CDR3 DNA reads TGCGCCAGCAGCCAAGGGGGGGCAAGCGGGGGGTATGCAGATACGCAGTATTTT.

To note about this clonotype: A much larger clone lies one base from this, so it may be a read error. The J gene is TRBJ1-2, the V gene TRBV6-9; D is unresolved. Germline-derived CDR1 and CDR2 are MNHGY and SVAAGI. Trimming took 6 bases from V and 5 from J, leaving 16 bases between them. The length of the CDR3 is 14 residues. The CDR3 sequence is CASSVQEEEYGYTF. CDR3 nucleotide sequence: TGTGCCAGCAGCGTGCAGGAGGAGGAATATGGCTACACCTTC.

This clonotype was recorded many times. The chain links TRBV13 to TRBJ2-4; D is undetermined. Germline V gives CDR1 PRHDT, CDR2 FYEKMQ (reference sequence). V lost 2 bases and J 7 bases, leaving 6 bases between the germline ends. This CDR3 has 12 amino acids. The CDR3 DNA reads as TGTGCCAGCAGCTTATCGGAGAACATTCAGTACTTC. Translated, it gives CASSLSENIQYF.

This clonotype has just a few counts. The CDR3 DNA reads TGTGCCAGCAGCGTAGCACAGGGTTTGGAGACCCAGTACTTC. This gives the protein CASSVAQGLETQYF. J is TRBJ2-5 and V is TRBV9; perhaps TRBD1 as D (6 bases). Trimming removed 0 bases at V and 5 bases at J, with 11 bases between. Germline lookup yields CDR1 SGDLS and CDR2 YYNGEE. The CDR3 spans 14 residues. The whole variable domain, remainder taken from reference TRBV9 and TRBJ2-5, is DSGVTQTPKHLITATGQRVTLRCSPRSGDLSVYWYQQSLDQGLQFLIQYYNGEERAKGNILERFSAQQFPDLHSELNLSSLELGDSALYFCASSVAQGLETQYFGPGTRLLVL.

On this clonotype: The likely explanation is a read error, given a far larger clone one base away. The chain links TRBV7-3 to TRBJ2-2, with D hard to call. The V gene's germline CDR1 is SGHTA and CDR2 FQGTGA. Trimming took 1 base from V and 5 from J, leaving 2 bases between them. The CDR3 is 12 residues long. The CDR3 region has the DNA TGTGCCAGCAGCTTAAAAACCGGGGAGCTGTTTTTT. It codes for CASSLKTGELFF.

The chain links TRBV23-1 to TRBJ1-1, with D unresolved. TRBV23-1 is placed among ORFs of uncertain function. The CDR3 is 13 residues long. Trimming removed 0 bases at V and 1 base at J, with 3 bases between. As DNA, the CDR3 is TGCGCCAGCAGTCAATCGCGGAACACTGAAGCTTTCTTT. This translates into CASSQSRNTEAFF.

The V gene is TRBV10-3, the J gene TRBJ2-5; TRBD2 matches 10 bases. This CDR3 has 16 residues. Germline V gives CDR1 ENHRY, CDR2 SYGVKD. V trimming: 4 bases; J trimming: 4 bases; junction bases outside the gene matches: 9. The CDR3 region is CAISALAGDFVETQYF. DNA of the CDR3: TGTGCCATCAGTGCCCTAGCGGGAGACTTTGTAGAGACCCAGTACTTC.

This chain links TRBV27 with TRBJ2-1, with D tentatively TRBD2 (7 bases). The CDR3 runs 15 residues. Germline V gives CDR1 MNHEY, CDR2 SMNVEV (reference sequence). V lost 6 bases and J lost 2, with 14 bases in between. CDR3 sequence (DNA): TGTGCCAGCAGGGGACTGGGGGGGCCCTACAATGAGCAGTTCTTC. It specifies CASRGLGGPYNEQFF.

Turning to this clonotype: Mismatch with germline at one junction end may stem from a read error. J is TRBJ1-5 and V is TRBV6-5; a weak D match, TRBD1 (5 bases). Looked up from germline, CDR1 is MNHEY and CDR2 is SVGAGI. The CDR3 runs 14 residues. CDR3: CASSYGGSNQPRHF. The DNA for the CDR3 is TGTGCCAGCAGTTATGGGGGGAGCAATCAGCCCCGGCATTTT.

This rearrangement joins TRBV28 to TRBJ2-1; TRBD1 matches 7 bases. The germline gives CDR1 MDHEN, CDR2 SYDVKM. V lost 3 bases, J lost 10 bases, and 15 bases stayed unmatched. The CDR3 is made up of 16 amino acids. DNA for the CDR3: TGTGCCAGCAGTTTCCGCCCTCGGGACAGTCAGGCGGAGCAGTTCTTC. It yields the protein CASSFRPRDSQAEQFF.

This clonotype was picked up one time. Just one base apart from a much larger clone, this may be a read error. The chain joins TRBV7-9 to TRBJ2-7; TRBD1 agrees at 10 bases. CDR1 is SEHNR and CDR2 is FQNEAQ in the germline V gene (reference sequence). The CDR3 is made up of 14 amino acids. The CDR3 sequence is CASSGGTGAYGQYF. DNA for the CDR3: TGTGCCAGCAGCGGGGGGACAGGGGCCTACGGGCAGTACTTC.

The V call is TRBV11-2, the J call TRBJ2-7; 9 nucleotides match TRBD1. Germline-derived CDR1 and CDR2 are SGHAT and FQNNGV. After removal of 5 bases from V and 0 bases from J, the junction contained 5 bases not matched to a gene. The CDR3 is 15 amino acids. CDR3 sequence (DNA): TGTGCCAGCAGCGTGGGACAGGGCCTCTCCTACGAGCAGTACTTC. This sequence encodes CASSVGQGLSYEQYF.

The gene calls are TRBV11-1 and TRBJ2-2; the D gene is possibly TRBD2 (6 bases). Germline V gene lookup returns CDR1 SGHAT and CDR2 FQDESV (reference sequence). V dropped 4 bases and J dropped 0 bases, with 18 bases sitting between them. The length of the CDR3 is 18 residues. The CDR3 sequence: CASSSEPSRGTNTGELFF. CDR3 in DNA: TGTGCCAGCAGCTCCGAACCTTCTCGCGGGACGAACACCGGGGAGCTGTTTTTT.

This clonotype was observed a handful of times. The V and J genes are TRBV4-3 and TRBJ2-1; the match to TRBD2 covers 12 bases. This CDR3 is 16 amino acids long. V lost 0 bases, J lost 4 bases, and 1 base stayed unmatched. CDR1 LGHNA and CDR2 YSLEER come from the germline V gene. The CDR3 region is CASSQDGTSGYNEQFF. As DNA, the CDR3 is TGCGCCAGCAGCCAAGATGGGACTAGCGGGTACAATGAGCAGTTCTTC.